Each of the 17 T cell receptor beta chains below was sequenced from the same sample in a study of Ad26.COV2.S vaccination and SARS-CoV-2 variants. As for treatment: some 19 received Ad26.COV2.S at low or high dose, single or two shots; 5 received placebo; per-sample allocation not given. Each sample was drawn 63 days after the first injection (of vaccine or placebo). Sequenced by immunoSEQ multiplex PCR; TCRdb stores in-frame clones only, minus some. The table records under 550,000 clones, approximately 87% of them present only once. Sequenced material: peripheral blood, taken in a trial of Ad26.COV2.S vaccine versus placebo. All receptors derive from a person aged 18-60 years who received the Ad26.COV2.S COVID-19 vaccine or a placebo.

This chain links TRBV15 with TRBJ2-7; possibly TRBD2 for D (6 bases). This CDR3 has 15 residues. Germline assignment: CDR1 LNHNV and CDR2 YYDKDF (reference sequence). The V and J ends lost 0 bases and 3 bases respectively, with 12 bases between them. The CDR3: CATSRETGEFYEQYF. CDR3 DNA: TGTGCCACCAGCAGAGAAACGGGGGAGTTCTACGAGCAGTACTTC.

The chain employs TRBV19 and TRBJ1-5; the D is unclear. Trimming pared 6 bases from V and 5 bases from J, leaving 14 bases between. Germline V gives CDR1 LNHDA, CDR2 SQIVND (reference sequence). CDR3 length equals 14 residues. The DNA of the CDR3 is TGTGCCAGTAGCGAGACAATGCGGGATCAGCCCCAGCATTTT. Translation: CASSETMRDQPQHF.

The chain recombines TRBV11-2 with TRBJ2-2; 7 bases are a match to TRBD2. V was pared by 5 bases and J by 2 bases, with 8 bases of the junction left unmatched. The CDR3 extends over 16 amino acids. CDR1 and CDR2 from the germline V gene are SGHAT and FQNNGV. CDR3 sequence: CASSGRQRGNTGELFF. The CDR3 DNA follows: TGTGCCAGCAGCGGCCGCCAGCGGGGTAACACCGGGGAGCTGTTTTTT.

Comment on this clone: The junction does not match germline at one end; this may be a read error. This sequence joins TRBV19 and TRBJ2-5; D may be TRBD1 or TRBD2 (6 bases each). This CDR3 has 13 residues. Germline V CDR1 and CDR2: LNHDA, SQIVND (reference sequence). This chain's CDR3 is CASSSGAQEAQYF. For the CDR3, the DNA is TGTGCCAGTAGTTCGGGGGCGCAAGAGGCCCAGTACTTC.

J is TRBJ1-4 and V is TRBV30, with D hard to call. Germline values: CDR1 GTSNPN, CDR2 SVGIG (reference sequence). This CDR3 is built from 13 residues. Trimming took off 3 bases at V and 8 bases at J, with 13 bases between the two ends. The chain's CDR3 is CAWSGQFGEKLFF. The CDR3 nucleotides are TGTGCCTGGAGCGGGCAGTTCGGGGAAAAACTGTTTTTT.

The CDR3 region has the DNA TGTGCCAGCAGCTTGGACAGCTACGAGCAGTACTTC. Its translation is CASSLDSYEQYF. The J gene is TRBJ2-7, the V gene TRBV11-2, with TRBD1 as a possible D gene (6 bases). There are 12 residues in the CDR3. Per germline, CDR1 SGHAT and CDR2 FQNNGV. V lost 3 bases and J 3 bases, leaving 6 bases between the germline ends.

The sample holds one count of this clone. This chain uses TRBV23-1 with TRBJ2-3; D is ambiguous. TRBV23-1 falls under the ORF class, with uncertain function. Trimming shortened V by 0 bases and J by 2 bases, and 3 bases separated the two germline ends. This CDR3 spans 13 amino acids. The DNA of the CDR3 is TGCGCCAGCAGTCAATCACTCACAGATACGCAGTATTTT. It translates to CASSQSLTDTQYF.

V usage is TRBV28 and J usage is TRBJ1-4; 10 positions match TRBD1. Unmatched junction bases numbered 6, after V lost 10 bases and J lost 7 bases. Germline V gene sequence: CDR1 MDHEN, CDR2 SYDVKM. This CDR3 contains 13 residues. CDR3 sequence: CATWDRGSEKLFF. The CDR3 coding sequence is TGTGCCACTTGGGACAGGGGAAGTGAAAAACTGTTTTTT.

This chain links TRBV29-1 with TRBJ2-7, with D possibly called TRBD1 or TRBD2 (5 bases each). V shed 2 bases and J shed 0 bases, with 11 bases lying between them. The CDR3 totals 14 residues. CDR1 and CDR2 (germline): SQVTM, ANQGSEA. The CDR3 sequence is CSVEPGPSSYEQYF. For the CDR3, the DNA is TGCAGCGTTGAACCGGGGCCGAGCTCCTACGAGCAGTACTTC.

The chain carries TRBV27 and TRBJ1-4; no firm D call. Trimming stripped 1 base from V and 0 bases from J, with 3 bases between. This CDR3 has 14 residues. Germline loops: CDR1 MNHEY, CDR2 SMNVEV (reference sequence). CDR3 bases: TGTGCCAGCAGTTTATTTGCAACTAATGAAAAACTGTTTTTT. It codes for CASSLFATNEKLFF.

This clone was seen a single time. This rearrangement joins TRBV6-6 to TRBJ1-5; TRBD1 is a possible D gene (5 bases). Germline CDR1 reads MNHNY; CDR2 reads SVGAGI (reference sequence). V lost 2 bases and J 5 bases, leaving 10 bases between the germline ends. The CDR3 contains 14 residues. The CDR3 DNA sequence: TGTGCCAGCAGTTACCCTCAGGGTGATCAGCCCCAGCATTTT. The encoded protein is CASSYPQGDQPQHF.

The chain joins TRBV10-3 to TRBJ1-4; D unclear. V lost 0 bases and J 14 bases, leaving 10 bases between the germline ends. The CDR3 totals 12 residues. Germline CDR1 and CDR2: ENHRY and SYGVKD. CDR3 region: CAISESAGSLFF. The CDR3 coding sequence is TGTGCCATCAGTGAGTCCGCGGGTTCGCTGTTTTTT.

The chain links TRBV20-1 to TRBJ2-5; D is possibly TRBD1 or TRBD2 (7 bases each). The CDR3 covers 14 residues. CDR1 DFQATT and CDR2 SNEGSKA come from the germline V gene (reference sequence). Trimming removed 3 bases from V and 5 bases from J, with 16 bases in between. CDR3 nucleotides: TGCAGTGCTAGTCAGGGGGGGCCATTGGAGACCCAGTACTTC. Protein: CSASQGGPLETQYF.

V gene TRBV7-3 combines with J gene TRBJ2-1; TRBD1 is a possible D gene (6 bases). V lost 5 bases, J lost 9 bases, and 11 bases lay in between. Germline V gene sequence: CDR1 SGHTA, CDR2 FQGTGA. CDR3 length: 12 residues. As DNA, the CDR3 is TGTGCCAGCAGCCAGACAGGTAGTGAGCAGTTCTTC. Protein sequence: CASSQTGSEQFF.

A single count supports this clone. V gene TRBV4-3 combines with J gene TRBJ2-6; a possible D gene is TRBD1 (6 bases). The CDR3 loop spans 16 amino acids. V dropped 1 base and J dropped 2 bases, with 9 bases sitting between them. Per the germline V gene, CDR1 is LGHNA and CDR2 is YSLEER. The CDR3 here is CASSQVGGPGANVLTF. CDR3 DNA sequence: TGCGCCAGCAGCCAAGTTGGGGGCCCTGGGGCCAACGTCCTGACTTTC.

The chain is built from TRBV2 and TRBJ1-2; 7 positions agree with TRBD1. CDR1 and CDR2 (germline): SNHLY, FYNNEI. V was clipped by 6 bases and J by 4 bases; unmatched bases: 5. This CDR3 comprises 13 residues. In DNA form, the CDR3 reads TGTGCCAGCAGGGGACAGAGCATCTATGGCTACACCTTC. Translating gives CASRGQSIYGYTF.

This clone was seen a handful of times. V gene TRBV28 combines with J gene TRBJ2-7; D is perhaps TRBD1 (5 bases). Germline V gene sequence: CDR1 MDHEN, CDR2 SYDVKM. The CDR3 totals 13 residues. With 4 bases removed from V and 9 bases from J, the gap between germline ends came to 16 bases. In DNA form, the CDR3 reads TGTGCCAGCAGTTCTTTTAAGGGGCTAGGGCAGTACTTC. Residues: CASSSFKGLGQYF.